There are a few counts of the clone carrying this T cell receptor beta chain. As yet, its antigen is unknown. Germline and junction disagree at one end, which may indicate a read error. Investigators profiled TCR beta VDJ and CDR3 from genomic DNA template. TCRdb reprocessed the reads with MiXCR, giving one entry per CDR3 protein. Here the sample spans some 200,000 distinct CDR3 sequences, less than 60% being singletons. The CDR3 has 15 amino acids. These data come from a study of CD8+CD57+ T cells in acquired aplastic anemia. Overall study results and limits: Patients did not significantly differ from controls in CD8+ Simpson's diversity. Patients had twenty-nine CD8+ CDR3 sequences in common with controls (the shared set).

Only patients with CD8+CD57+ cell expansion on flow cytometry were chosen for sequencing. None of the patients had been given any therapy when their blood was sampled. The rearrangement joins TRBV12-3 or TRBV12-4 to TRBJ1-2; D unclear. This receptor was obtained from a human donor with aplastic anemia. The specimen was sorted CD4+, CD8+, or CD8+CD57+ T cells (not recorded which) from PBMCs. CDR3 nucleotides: TGTGCCACCAACAGAGGGCGCCTAGCTAACTGTGGCTACACCTTC. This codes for CATNRGRLANCGYTF.